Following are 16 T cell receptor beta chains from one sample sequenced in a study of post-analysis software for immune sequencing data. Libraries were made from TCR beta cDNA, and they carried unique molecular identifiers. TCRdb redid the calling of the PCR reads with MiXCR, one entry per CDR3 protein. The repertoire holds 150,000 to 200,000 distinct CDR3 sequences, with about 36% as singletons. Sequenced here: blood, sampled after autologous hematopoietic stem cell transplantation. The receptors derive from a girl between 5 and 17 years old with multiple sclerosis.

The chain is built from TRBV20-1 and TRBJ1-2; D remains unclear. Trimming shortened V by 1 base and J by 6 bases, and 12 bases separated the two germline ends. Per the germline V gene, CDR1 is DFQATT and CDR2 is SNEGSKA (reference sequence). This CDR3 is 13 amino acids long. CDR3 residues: CSARVGDENGYTF. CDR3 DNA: TGCAGTGCTAGAGTGGGAGACGAGAATGGCTACACCTTC.

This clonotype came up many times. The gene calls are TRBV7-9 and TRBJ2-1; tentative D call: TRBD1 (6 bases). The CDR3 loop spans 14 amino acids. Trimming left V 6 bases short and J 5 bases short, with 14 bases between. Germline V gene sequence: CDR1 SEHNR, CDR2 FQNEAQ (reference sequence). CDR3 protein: CASRPKQGNNEQFF. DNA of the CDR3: TGTGCCAGCAGGCCAAAACAGGGAAACAATGAGCAGTTCTTC.

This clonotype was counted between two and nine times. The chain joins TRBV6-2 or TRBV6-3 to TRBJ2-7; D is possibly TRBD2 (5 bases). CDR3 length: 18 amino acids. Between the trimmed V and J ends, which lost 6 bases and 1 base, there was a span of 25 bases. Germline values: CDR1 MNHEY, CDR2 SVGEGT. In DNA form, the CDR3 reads TGTGCCAGCAGGCTACCAATGTCTAGCCCCACCTTATCCTACGAGCAGTACTTC. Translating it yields CASRLPMSSPTLSYEQYF.

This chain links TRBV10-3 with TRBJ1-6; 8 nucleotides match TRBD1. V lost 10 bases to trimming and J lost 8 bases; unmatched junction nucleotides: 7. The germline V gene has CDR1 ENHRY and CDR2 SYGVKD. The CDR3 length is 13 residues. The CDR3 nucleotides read TGTGCCACCCGACAGGGGATGGATTCACCCCTCCACTTT. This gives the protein CATRQGMDSPLHF.

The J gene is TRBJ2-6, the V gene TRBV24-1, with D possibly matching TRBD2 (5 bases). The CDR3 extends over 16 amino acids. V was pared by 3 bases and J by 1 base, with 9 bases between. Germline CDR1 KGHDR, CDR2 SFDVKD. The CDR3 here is CATSDPSGSGANVLTF. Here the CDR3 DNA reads TGTGCCACCAGTGATCCCTCGGGATCTGGGGCCAACGTCCTGACTTTC.

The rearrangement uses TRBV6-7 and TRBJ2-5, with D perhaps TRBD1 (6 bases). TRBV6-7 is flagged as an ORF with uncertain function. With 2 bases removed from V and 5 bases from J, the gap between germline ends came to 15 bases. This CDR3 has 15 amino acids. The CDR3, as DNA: TGTGCCAGCAGTTACACCGAAGGGCAGGGGGAGACCCAGTACTTC. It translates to CASSYTEGQGETQYF.

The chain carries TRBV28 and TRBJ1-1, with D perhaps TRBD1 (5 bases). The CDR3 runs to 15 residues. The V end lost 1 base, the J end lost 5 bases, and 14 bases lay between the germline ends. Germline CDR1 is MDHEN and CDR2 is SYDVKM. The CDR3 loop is CASSLYPGSGTEAFF. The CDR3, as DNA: TGTGCCAGCAGTTTATATCCAGGGTCGGGGACTGAAGCTTTCTTT.

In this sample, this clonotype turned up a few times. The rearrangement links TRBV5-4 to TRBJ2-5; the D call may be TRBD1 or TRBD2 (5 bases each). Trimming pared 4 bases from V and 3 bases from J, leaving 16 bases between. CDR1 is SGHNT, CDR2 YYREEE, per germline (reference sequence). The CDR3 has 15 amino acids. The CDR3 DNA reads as TGTGCCAGCAGCCGGGACCCGAGAGGGGAAGAGACCCAGTACTTC. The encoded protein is CASSRDPRGEETQYF.

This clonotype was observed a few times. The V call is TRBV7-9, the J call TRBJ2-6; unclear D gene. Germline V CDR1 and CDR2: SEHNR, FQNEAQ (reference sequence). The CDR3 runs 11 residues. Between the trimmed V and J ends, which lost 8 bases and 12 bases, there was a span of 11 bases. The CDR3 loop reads CASYKPGVLTF. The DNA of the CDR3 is TGTGCCAGCTATAAACCGGGCGTCCTGACTTTC.

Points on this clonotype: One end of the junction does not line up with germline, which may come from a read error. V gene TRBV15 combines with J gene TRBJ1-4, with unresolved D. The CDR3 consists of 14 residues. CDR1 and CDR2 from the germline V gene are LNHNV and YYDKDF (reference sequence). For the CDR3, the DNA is TGTGCCACCCTTGAGGACGGTCCTAATGGAAAACTGTTTTTT. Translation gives CATLEDGPNGKLFF.

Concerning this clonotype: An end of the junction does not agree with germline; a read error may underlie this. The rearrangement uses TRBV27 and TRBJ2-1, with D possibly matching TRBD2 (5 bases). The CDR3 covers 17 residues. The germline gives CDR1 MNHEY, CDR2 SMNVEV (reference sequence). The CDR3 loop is CASSLQQEVESGNEQFF. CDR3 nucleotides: TGTGCCAGCAGTTTACAACAAGAGGTGGAGTCGGGGAATGAACAGTTCTTC.

CDR3 protein: CASSLGQGPSTQETQYF. The CDR3, as DNA: TGCGCCAGCAGCTTGGGACAGGGACCGTCTACTCAAGAGACCCAGTACTTC. The chain uses TRBV5-1 and TRBJ2-7; 7 bases line up with TRBD1. Near its end, the DNA agrees better with TRBJ2-5, so the J call may be wrong. The CDR3 is made up of 17 amino acids. The germline gives CDR1 SGHRS, CDR2 YFSETQ.

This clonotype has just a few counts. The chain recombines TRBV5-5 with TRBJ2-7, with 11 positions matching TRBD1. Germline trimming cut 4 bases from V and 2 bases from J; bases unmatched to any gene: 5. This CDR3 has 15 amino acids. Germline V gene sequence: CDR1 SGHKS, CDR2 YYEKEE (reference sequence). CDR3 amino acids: CASSPQDRGPYEQYF. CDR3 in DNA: TGTGCCAGCAGCCCACAGGACAGGGGGCCCTACGAGCAGTACTTC.

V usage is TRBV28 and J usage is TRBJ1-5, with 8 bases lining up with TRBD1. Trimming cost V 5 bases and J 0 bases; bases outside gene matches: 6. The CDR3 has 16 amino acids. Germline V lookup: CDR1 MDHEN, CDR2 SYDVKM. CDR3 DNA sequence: TGTGCCAGCAGTCGGGACAGGCCAAATAGCAATCAGCCCCAGCATTTT. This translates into CASSRDRPNSNQPQHF.

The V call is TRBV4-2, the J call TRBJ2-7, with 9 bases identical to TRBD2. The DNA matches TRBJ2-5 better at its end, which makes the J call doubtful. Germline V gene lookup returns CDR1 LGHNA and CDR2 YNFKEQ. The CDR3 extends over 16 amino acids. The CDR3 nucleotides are TGTGCCAGCAGCCAGGACGGCGGGGGGGCAGTGAAGACCCAGTACTTC. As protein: CASSQDGGGAVKTQYF.

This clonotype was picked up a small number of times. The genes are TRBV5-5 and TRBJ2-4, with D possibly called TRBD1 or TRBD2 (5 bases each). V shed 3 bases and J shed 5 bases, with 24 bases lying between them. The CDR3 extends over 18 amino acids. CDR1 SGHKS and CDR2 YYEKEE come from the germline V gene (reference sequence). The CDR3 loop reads CASSWPYRDDLSQNIQYF. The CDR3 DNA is TGTGCCAGCAGCTGGCCGTACCGGGACGACCTCTCCCAAAACATTCAGTACTTC. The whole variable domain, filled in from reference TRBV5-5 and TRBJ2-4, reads DAGVTQSPTHLIKTRGQQVTLRCSPISGHKSVSWYQQVLGQGPQFIFQYYEKEERGRGNFPDRFSARQFPNYSSELNVNALLLGDSALYLCASSWPYRDDLSQNIQYFGAGTRLSVL.